These T cell receptor beta chains were read from a single sample in a study of shared T cell receptors in the human thymus. Using immunoSEQ multiplex PCR, the repertoire was profiled, and TCRdb retains in-frame clones only, with some absent. Of hundreds of thousands of clones listed, over 75% are singletons. These data were likewise used in another study, on human thymus T cells.

Specimen: thymocytes. All receptors come from a boy in the first two years of life with a congenital heart defect. Both conserved end residues are part of each CDR3. A D gene is named only where the DNA matches it firmly. Clone size is given for some rows only: seen once, a few or many times, or a class if the clone is expanded.

size,J,D,V,DNA,CDR3
NA,TRBJ1-2,NA,TRBV14,TGTGCCAGCAGCCAAGGTCGCGGGGCCCCTATTCTCTATGGCTACACCTTC,CASSQGRGAPILYGYTF
NA,TRBJ2-7,TRBD1,TRBV5-1,TGCGCCAGCAGCTCAACACCGGGACAGGGGGCCTACGAGCAGTACTTC,CASSSTPGQGAYEQYF
NA,TRBJ1-2,NA,TRBV27,TGTGCCAGCAGCCAAATTTGGAGGGGTGGACGCTATGGCTACACCTTC,CASSQIWRGGRYGYTF
NA,TRBJ2-7,NA,TRBV27,TGTGCCAGCAGTTTTAACAGGGAGTTCTCCTACGAGCAGTACTTC,CASSFNREFSYEQYF
NA,TRBJ2-7,NA,TRBV28,TGTGCCAGCAGTCTTAGGGGCCCCTTGACCTACGAGCAGTACTTC,CASSLRGPLTYEQYF
few,TRBJ2-7,NA,TRBV5-8,TGTGCCAGCAGCTTGGGGAGGAGCTCCTACGAGCAGTACTTC,CASSLGRSSYEQYF
NA,TRBJ1-2,NA,TRBV29-1,TGCAGCGTTGAATTAATCCCACCGGTCGACACCTTC,CSVELIPPVDTF
once,TRBJ1-1,NA,TRBV5-1,TGCGCCAGCAGTTTTGGACACATGAACACTGAAGCTTTCTTT,CASSFGHMNTEAFF
NA,TRBJ1-1,NA,TRBV4-3,TGCGCCAGCAGCCCCACCAACGCGGGGGTGGTTGAAGCTTTCTTT,CASSPTNAGVVEAFF
NA,TRBJ2-3,NA,TRBV11-2,TGTGCCAGCAGCTTACCACGTAGGGGTACGCAGTATTTT,CASSLPRRGTQYF
NA,TRBJ2-7,TRBD1,TRBV7-9,TGTGCCAGCAGCCCCACTGGGACAGAGGGGAGCTCCTACGAGCAGTACTTC,CASSPTGTEGSSYEQYF
NA,TRBJ1-1,NA,TRBV7-2,TGTGCCAGCAGCCCCCCATGGGGGGGGGACACTGAAGCTTTCTTT,CASSPPWGGDTEAFF
NA,TRBJ2-7,NA,TRBV18,TGTGCCAGCTCACCTCGGAGGGGTAGAATCCTCGAGCAGTACTTC,CASSPRRGRILEQYF
NA,TRBJ2-1,TRBD2,TRBV4-2,TGTGCCAGCAGCCAAGTAGTTCCTAGCGGGGATATCCTGAGCTCCTACAATGAGCAGTTCTTC,CASSQVVPSGDILSSYNEQFF
NA,TRBJ1-1,TRBD1,TRBV18,TGTGCCAGCTCAAACCGGGACAGGGTGGGACCGAACACTGAAGCTTTCTTT,CASSNRDRVGPNTEAFF
few,TRBJ2-1,TRBD1,TRBV14,TGTGCCAGCAGCCAAGCAGGGGGCTTAAACAATGAGCAGTTCTTC,CASSQAGGLNNEQFF
once,TRBJ2-7,TRBD1,TRBV18,TGTGCCAGCTCACCACCATCCGGGACAGGGGCCTACGAGCAGTACTTC,CASSPPSGTGAYEQYF
once,TRBJ1-1,TRBD1,TRBV15,TGTGCCACCAGCAGAAGGGGACAGGTTTTCGAGCCTGAAGCTTTCTTT,CATSRRGQVFEPEAFF
few,TRBJ2-7,TRBD1,TRBV4-1,TGCGCCAGCAGCCCCCTGTCCCGGGACAGGGAAGGGGCCTACGAGCAGTACTTC,CASSPLSRDREGAYEQYF
NA,TRBJ1-3,NA,TRBV6-5,TGTGCCAGCAGCCCTGAGGGAGGGGGGAACACCATATATTTT,CASSPEGGGNTIYF
NA,TRBJ2-3,TRBD2,TRBV7-9,TGTGCCAGCAGCTCGATTGGGGCGGGAGGGTACGATACGCAGTATTTT,CASSSIGAGGYDTQYF
NA,TRBJ2-1,NA,TRBV2,TGTGCCAGCATTAACGGCAAGCGCCTGTACAATGAGCAGTTCTTC,CASINGKRLYNEQFF
NA,TRBJ1-2,TRBD1,TRBV4-1,TGCGCCAGCAGCCAAGATAGCAGGGGGCGGCCCTATGGCTACACCTTC,CASSQDSRGRPYGYTF
NA,TRBJ2-3,NA,TRBV19,TGTGCCAGTACCCCGACAGGAGGCACAGATACGCAGTATTTT,CASTPTGGTDTQYF
NA,TRBJ2-7,NA,TRBV27,TGTGCCAGCAGTCCCCGGGACACGGCCCGCTACGAGCAGTACTTC,CASSPRDTARYEQYF
NA,TRBJ1-1,TRBD1,TRBV12-5,TGTGCTAGTGGTTTGCCAGGGGGCGGTAGGTTTAATACTGAAGCTTTCTTT,CASGLPGGGRFNTEAFF
NA,TRBJ1-1,TRBD1,TRBV29-1,TGCAGCGTAATTCGGGACAGGGGAAACACTGAAGCTTTCTTT,CSVIRDRGNTEAFF
once,TRBJ2-7,NA,TRBV15,TGTGCCACCAGCAGAGTTCGACAGTTTTCCTACGAGCAGTACTTC,CATSRVRQFSYEQYF
NA,TRBJ1-3,TRBD1,TRBV7-9,TGTGCCAGCAGCTTAGAGGGACAGGGGAGCTCTGGAAACACCATATATTTT,CASSLEGQGSSGNTIYF
NA,TRBJ2-7,TRBD1,TRBV9,TGTGCCAGCAGCGTAGACCGGGACAGGGAAACCTACGAGCAGTACTTC,CASSVDRDRETYEQYF
once,TRBJ1-1,NA,TRBV27,TGTGCCAGCAGTCTTGCAGGGGCGAACACTGAAGCTTTCTTT,CASSLAGANTEAFF
NA,TRBJ2-7,TRBD1,TRBV5-8,TGTGCCAGCAGCCTTGGACAGGGCCCCGTCGAGCAGTACTTC,CASSLGQGPVEQYF
NA,TRBJ2-2,TRBD2,TRBV11-3,TGTGCCAGCAGCCTCGGACTAGCGGGAGGGGGGGAGCTGTTTTTT,CASSLGLAGGGELFF
NA,TRBJ2-7,NA,TRBV4-2,TGTGCCAGCAGCCACAATACAGGGTGGAGCGAGCAGTACTTC,CASSHNTGWSEQYF
once,TRBJ2-7,TRBD2,TRBV6-5,TGTGCCAGCAGTTACCCCGGGACTAGCTACGAGCAGTACTTC,CASSYPGTSYEQYF
NA,TRBJ2-7,TRBD1,TRBV27,TGTGCCAGCAGTTACGACAGGGATCACGAGCAGTACTTC,CASSYDRDHEQYF
NA,TRBJ2-3,NA,TRBV29-1,TGCAGCGTTGTCGGGGCTAGCGCCCGTGAGGATACGCAGTATTTT,CSVVGASAREDTQYF
NA,TRBJ2-7,TRBD2,TRBV19,TGTGCCAGTAGTATAAGGGGACAGAGATTTCCGCGGGCTAGCGGGAGCCACGAGCAGTACTTC,CASSIRGQRFPRASGSHEQYF
NA,TRBJ2-3,NA,TRBV4-2,TGTGCCAGCAGCCAAGATCAAAGTAGCGATACGCAGTATTTT,CASSQDQSSDTQYF
NA,TRBJ1-1,TRBD1,TRBV6-4,TGTGCCAGCAGTGACGTCGGACAGGGGGCTAGGAGTGAAGCTTTCTTT,CASSDVGQGARSEAFF
once,TRBJ2-1,TRBD2,TRBV4-2,TGTGCCAGCAGCCAAGTCCTAGCGGGAGGTTTAGCATCCTACAATGAGCAGTTCTTC,CASSQVLAGGLASYNEQFF
NA,TRBJ1-5,NA,TRBV4-1,TGCGCCAGCAGCCAAGTAGGGGTCCACAATCAGCCCCAGCATTTT,CASSQVGVHNQPQHF
NA,TRBJ2-7,NA,TRBV30,TGTGCCTGGAGAGGTGGGGGGGACAGGTACTACGAGCAGTACTTC,CAWRGGGDRYYEQYF
NA,TRBJ2-7,NA,TRBV5-1,TGCGCCAGCAGCCGAGGGGGTCCTTCCTACGAGCAGTACTTC,CASSRGGPSYEQYF
NA,TRBJ2-1,TRBD2,TRBV28,TGTGCCAGCAGTTTAGGGACTAGCGTCTACAATGAGCAGTTCTTC,CASSLGTSVYNEQFF
NA,TRBJ2-1,NA,TRBV5-6,TGTGCCAGCAGCTGGGGTACGGCGGGGGCGGAATACAATGAGCAGTTCTTC,CASSWGTAGAEYNEQFF
once,TRBJ2-6,NA,TRBV9,TGTGCCAGCAGCGGAGCGGTTAGCGTGTGGGGAGGGGCCAACGTCCTGACTTTC,CASSGAVSVWGGANVLTF
NA,TRBJ2-2,TRBD2,TRBV25-1,TGTGCCAGCACCTCATCTGGGGGGAGGGCCACCGGGGAGCTGTTTTTT,CASTSSGGRATGELFF
NA,TRBJ2-5,TRBD2,TRBV30,TGTGCCTGGGGGGGGCTAGCGGGAGTGGAGACCCAGTACTTC,CAWGGLAGVETQYF
NA,TRBJ1-1,NA,TRBV4-3,TGCGCCAGCAGCCAAGTCGACGGGGCTGAAGCTTTCTTT,CASSQVDGAEAFF
NA,TRBJ2-5,TRBD2,TRBV30,TGTGCCTGGATGGGACTAGCGGGAGGGCCGGGAGGGTGGGAGACCCAGTACTTC,CAWMGLAGGPGGWETQYF
NA,TRBJ2-5,NA,TRBV11-3,TGTGCCAGCAGCTTAGGGTCAACAGGCTATGTGGGGACCCAGTACTTC,CASSLGSTGYVGTQYF